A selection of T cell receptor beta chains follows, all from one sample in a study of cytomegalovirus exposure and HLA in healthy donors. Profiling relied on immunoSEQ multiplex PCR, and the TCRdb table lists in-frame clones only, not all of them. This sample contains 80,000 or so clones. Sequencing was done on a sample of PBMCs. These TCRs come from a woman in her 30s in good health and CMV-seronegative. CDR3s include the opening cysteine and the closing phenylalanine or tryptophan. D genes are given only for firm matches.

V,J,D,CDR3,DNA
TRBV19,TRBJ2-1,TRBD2,CASSSRLAGTTGGQFF,TGTGCCAGTAGTAGCCGACTAGCGGGAACCACTGGGGGGCAGTTCTTC
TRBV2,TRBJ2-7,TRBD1,CAGGDPGQGANEQYF,TGTGCCGGGGGAGATCCGGGACAGGGGGCTAACGAGCAGTACTTC
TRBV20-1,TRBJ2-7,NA,CSARGDYEQYF,TGCAGTGCTAGAGGAGACTACGAGCAGTACTTC
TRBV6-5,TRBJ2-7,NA,CASRSGAEQYF,TGTGCCAGCAGATCAGGGGCCGAGCAGTACTTC
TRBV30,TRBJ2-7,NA,CAWSPGQGYEQYF,TGTGCCTGGAGCCCGGGACAAGGATACGAGCAGTACTTC
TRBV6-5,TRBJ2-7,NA,CASSYSPDSAYEQYF,TGTGCCAGCAGTTACTCGCCGGATAGCGCCTACGAGCAGTACTTC
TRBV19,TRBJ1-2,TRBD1,CASSKTGGADYGYTF,TGTGCCAGTAGTAAAACAGGGGGCGCGGACTATGGCTACACCTTC
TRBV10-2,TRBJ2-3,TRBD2,CASSRLAGGMDTQYF,TGCGCCAGCAGTCGCCTGGCGGGAGGGATGGATACGCAGTATTTT
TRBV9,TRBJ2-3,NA,CASSPRLGGGGDTQYF,TGTGCCAGCAGCCCACGACTTGGGGGGGGCGGAGATACGCAGTATTTT
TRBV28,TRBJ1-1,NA,CASLVGGTEAFF,TGTGCCAGCCTCGTGGGGGGCACTGAAGCTTTCTTT
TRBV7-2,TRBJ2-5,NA,CASSRHRGQETQYF,TGTGCCAGCAGCCGCCATCGGGGCCAAGAGACCCAGTACTTC
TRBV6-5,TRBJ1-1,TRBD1,CASSPGQVTEAFF,TGTGCCAGCAGTCCTGGACAGGTCACTGAAGCTTTCTTT
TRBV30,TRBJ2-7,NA,CAWSGSQVSAYEQYF,TGTGCCTGGAGCGGGTCACAGGTGAGCGCCTACGAGCAGTACTTC